The 26 T cell receptor beta chains given below trace back to one sample, sequenced in a study of cytomegalovirus exposure and HLA in healthy donors. PCR used 60 Vbeta primers and 13 Jbeta primers. Using immunoSEQ multiplex PCR, the repertoire was profiled, and TCRdb retains in-frame clones only, with some absent. Found here are roughly 190,000 clones, 60% to 85% of them singletons; the top ten hold more than 1.5%. The specimen was PBMCs. The source of these receptors is a girl aged 5-17 years in good health and CMV-seropositive.

The chain has TRBV7-8 and TRBJ2-7; D might be TRBD1 (8 bases). This CDR3 comprises 16 residues. CDR1 and CDR2 from the germline V gene are SGHVS and FQNEAQ. V gave up 7 bases and J gave up 1 base, with 20 bases separating them. CDR3 DNA sequence: TGTGCCAGCACTCTATACAGGGGGAGGGAATCCTACGAGCAGTACTTC. It is translated as CASTLYRGRESYEQYF.

The chain has TRBV11-2 and TRBJ2-3; no clear D gene. CDR3 length: 17 amino acids. Trimming took 0 bases from V and 4 from J, leaving 17 bases between them. Germline V lookup: CDR1 SGHAT, CDR2 FQNNGV. DNA of the CDR3: TGTGCCAGCAGCTTAGAACCTGTCGCGTCCGTGGCAGATACGCAGTATTTT. Its protein is CASSLEPVASVADTQYF.

This clone was counted only a few times. The chain combines TRBV27 with TRBJ2-3, with D possibly TRBD2 on 6 matching bases. Trimming stripped 5 bases from V and 0 bases from J, with 12 bases between. Germline V gene lookup returns CDR1 MNHEY and CDR2 SMNVEV (reference sequence). This CDR3 spans 15 amino acids. The CDR3 loop is CASSLGLQSTDTQYF. Here the CDR3 DNA reads TGTGCCAGCAGTCTGGGACTGCAAAGCACAGATACGCAGTATTTT.

The chain joins TRBV27 to TRBJ2-2; 9 bases align to TRBD1. The CDR3 consists of 16 residues. V was pared by 3 bases and J by 7 bases, with 9 bases of the junction left unmatched. Germline V gene lookup returns CDR1 MNHEY and CDR2 SMNVEV (reference sequence). This CDR3 is CASSFDGTGYLGELFF. The CDR3 nucleotides read TGTGCCAGCAGTTTCGATGGGACAGGGTATCTCGGGGAGCTGTTTTTT.

This clone was detected once. The chain has TRBV5-6 and TRBJ1-2; 7 bases fit TRBD1. The ends lost 3 bases at V and 6 bases at J; junction bases unmatched: 11. The germline gives CDR1 SGHDT, CDR2 YYEEEE. There are 15 residues in the CDR3. The CDR3 bases are TGTGCCAGCAGCTCGGCCCCGACAGGGTCCCATGGCTACACCTTC. Its protein product is CASSSAPTGSHGYTF. Variable domain in full (rest from reference TRBV5-6 and TRBJ1-2): DAGVTQSPTHLIKTRGQQVTLRCSPKSGHDTVSWYQQALGQGPQFIFQYYEEEERQRGNFPDRFSGHQFPNYSSELNVNALLLGDSALYLCASSSAPTGSHGYTFGSGTRLTVV.

The sample holds one count of this clone. The rearrangement uses TRBV4-1 and TRBJ2-3, with a tentative D call TRBD1 (6 bases). Between the trimmed V and J ends, which lost 2 bases and 6 bases, there was a span of 12 bases. The CDR3 loop spans 14 amino acids. Germline V gene lookup returns CDR1 MGHRA and CDR2 YSYEKL. This CDR3 is CASSQPRQGDTQYF. The CDR3 coding sequence is TGCGCCAGCAGCCAACCAAGGCAGGGGGATACGCAGTATTTT.

This chain joins TRBV27 and TRBJ2-7; D may be TRBD1 (6 bases). The CDR3 covers 11 residues. Trimming took off 8 bases at V and 4 bases at J, with 9 bases between the two ends. CDR1 is MNHEY and CDR2 is SMNVEV in the germline V gene (reference sequence). CDR3 in amino acids: CASGQIYEQYF. The DNA for the CDR3 is TGTGCCAGCGGACAGATTTACGAGCAGTACTTC.

This clone appeared once. The rearrangement links TRBV6-6 to TRBJ2-5; D is uncertain. The V gene's germline CDR1 is MNHNY and CDR2 SVGAGI (reference sequence). The length of the CDR3 is 14 residues. V gave up 5 bases and J gave up 5 bases, with 15 bases separating them. The CDR3, as DNA: TGTGCCAGCAGTCCTTGGTTCTCCCAGGAGACCCAGTACTTC. Its protein is CASSPWFSQETQYF.

The V call is TRBV6-5, the J call TRBJ1-2, with TRBD1 identical over 9 bases. Germline V gene sequence: CDR1 MNHEY, CDR2 SVGAGI. Trimming cost V 6 bases and J 2 bases; bases outside gene matches: 4. The CDR3 spans 14 residues. This CDR3 reads CASRRTGVNYGYTF. CDR3 nucleotides: TGTGCCAGCAGGAGGACAGGGGTGAACTATGGCTACACCTTC.

In its sample, this clone was seen once. The chain uses TRBV5-6 and TRBJ1-2, with a tentative D call TRBD1 (6 bases). This CDR3 comprises 14 residues. V was clipped by 2 bases and J by 4 bases, with 12 bases between them. Per germline, CDR1 SGHDT and CDR2 YYEEEE. In nucleotides, the CDR3 is TGTGCCAGCAGCTTCTACAGGGCGACCTATGGCTACACCTTC. It encodes CASSFYRATYGYTF.

The chain joins TRBV6-4 to TRBJ2-1; D perhaps matches TRBD1 (6 bases). Per the germline V gene, CDR1 is MRHNA and CDR2 is SNTAGT. Trimming shortened V by 6 bases and J by 7 bases, and 13 bases separated the two germline ends. The CDR3 is 13 amino acids. This CDR3 is CASSSGVENEQFF. CDR3 nucleotide sequence: TGTGCCAGCAGCTCAGGGGTTGAGAATGAGCAGTTCTTC.

This clone was seen a handful of times. CDR3 sequence reads: CASRARNQPQHF. In DNA form, the CDR3 reads TGTGCCAGCAGGGCTCGCAATCAGCCCCAGCATTTT. This sequence joins TRBV6-1 and TRBJ1-5, with D hard to call. V was cut by 6 bases and J by 2 bases, with 5 bases left in between. The CDR3 sequence is 12 residues long. Germline V gives CDR1 MNHNS, CDR2 SASEGT.

Only a few counts were recorded for this clone. The chain couples TRBV5-8 to TRBJ2-2, with a weak D call TRBD1 (6 bases). CDR1 and CDR2 (germline): SGHTS, YDEGEE. The V end was cut by 9 bases, the J end by 3 bases, with 15 bases between. This CDR3 is 14 amino acids long. CDR3 DNA: TGTGCCAACTCACGGGACAAACACACCGGGGAGCTGTTTTTT. This sequence encodes CANSRDKHTGELFF.

The chain has TRBV27 and TRBJ2-7, with D unclear. Germline CDR1 and CDR2: MNHEY and SMNVEV (reference sequence). Trimming took 1 base from V and 2 from J, leaving 12 bases between them. This CDR3 is built from 15 residues. CDR3 region: CASSLWADIAYEQYF. Written as DNA, the CDR3 is TGTGCCAGCAGTTTATGGGCAGATATCGCCTACGAGCAGTACTTC.

CDR3 sequence: CASSGVAGGLGYNEQFF. The DNA for the CDR3 is TGCGCCAGCAGTGGTGTCGCGGGGGGGCTTGGCTACAATGAGCAGTTCTTC. The rearrangement joins TRBV10-2 to TRBJ2-1; 9 bases map to TRBD2. The CDR3 length is 17 residues. Germline CDR1 WSHSY, CDR2 SAAADI. V was pared by 4 bases and J by 3 bases, with 10 bases of the junction left unmatched.

The table lists this clone with a few counts. This chain links TRBV4-3 with TRBJ1-6; 10 bases fit TRBD1. Germline trimming cut 4 bases from V and 12 bases from J; bases unmatched to any gene: 3. Germline V gives CDR1 LGHNA, CDR2 YSLEER. CDR3 length: 13 residues. CDR3 amino acids: CASSRGDRGPLHF. DNA for the CDR3: TGCGCCAGCAGCCGAGGGGACAGGGGACCCCTCCACTTT.

This clone was recorded once. This sequence joins TRBV6-6 and TRBJ1-1, with 12 bases identical to TRBD1. This CDR3 region has 14 residues. Germline trimming cut 5 bases from V and 10 bases from J; bases unmatched to any gene: 8. The germline CDR1 and CDR2 sequences are MNHNY and SVGAGI (reference sequence). The CDR3 here is CASSTGQGAFGAFF. CDR3 coding DNA: TGTGCCAGCAGTACGGGACAGGGGGCTTTTGGAGCTTTCTTT.

This chain joins TRBV19 and TRBJ2-1, with 7 nucleotides matching TRBD1. Losses at the gene ends were 6 bases for V and 9 bases for J; bases not matched to a gene: 14. CDR1 is LNHDA, CDR2 SQIVND, per germline (reference sequence). This CDR3 spans 15 amino acids. The CDR3 spells CASRKFRDSLSEQFF. The CDR3 nucleotides read TGTGCCAGTAGGAAATTCCGGGACAGCCTAAGTGAGCAGTTCTTC.

V and J are TRBV29-1 and TRBJ1-5, with D maybe TRBD1 (5 bases). Looked up from germline, CDR1 is SQVTM and CDR2 is ANQGSEA. The CDR3 loop spans 12 amino acids. V was shortened by 6 bases and J by 5 bases, with 11 bases between the two germline ends. DNA of the CDR3: TGCAGCGTGGGCGACAGTTATCAGCCCCAGCATTTT. Its translation is CSVGDSYQPQHF.

The J gene is TRBJ1-5, the V gene TRBV19; D is unclear. The ends were cut back, 3 bases at V and 7 bases at J, with 7 bases in the middle. In germline, CDR1 is LNHDA, CDR2 SQIVND (reference sequence). This CDR3 has 12 residues. CDR3 sequence: CASSIGFQPQHF. CDR3 nucleotide sequence: TGTGCCAGTAGTATCGGGTTCCAGCCCCAGCATTTT.

The chain links TRBV5-6 to TRBJ2-6; the D gene is possibly TRBD1 (6 bases). From germline, CDR1 is SGHDT and CDR2 YYEEEE. Trimming shortened V by 4 bases and J by 0 bases, and 14 bases separated the two germline ends. CDR3 length: 17 amino acids. The CDR3 is CASSRGQILSGANVLTF. The CDR3 region has the DNA TGTGCCAGCAGCCGAGGACAGATTCTCTCTGGGGCCAACGTCCTGACTTTC.

This chain joins TRBV11-2 and TRBJ2-7; D is possibly TRBD1 (5 bases). Looked up from germline, CDR1 is SGHAT and CDR2 is FQNNGV. The CDR3 contains 14 residues. Trimming removed 5 bases from V and 0 bases from J, with 11 bases in between. This chain's CDR3 is CASSPVGHSYEQYF. As DNA, the CDR3 is TGTGCCAGCAGCCCGGTGGGGCACTCCTACGAGCAGTACTTC.

The V gene is TRBV7-9, the J gene TRBJ2-5; tentative D call: TRBD1 (8 bases). Germline CDR1 SEHNR, CDR2 FQNEAQ (reference sequence). The CDR3 totals 18 residues. Trimming removed 8 bases from V and 3 bases from J, with 28 bases in between. The CDR3 DNA reads as TGTGCCAGCGCCACCATGGGGAGGGACAGGACCCCTAAAGAGACCCAGTACTTC. Encoded protein: CASATMGRDRTPKETQYF. The whole variable domain, filled in from reference TRBV7-9 and TRBJ2-5, reads DTGVSQNPRHKITKRGQNVTFRCDPISEHNRLYWYRQTLGQGPEFLTYFQNEAQLEKSRLLSDRFSAERPKGSFSTLEIQRTEQGDSAMYLCASATMGRDRTPKETQYFGPGTRLLVL.

The chain has TRBV5-4 and TRBJ2-5; 10 bases agree with TRBD1. V lost 0 bases, J lost 5 bases, and 4 bases stayed unmatched. This CDR3 spans 15 amino acids. In germline, CDR1 is SGHNT, CDR2 YYREEE (reference sequence). CDR3 amino acids: CASSLEGQGTETQYF. The DNA for the CDR3 is TGTGCCAGCAGCTTGGAGGGACAGGGGACGGAGACCCAGTACTTC. The variable domain in full, with the rest retrieved from reference TRBV5-4 and TRBJ2-5, is ETGVTQSPTHLIKTRGQQVTLRCSSQSGHNTVSWYQQALGQGPQFIFQYYREEENGRGNFPPRFSGLQFPNYSSELNVNALELDDSALYLCASSLEGQGTETQYFGPGTRLLVL.

The chain combines TRBV4-1 with TRBJ2-1; the match to TRBD2 covers 9 bases. The CDR3 runs 18 residues. V dropped 0 bases and J dropped 3; count of bases not matched to a gene: 9. Looked up from germline, CDR1 is MGHRA and CDR2 is YSYEKL. CDR3 region: CASSQEMIGGGGYNEQFF. In DNA, the CDR3 is TGCGCCAGCAGCCAAGAGATGATCGGCGGGGGGGGCTACAATGAGCAGTTCTTC.

The V call is TRBV10-3, the J call TRBJ2-5, with a possible D match to TRBD1 (5 bases). Germline CDR1 reads ENHRY; CDR2 reads SYGVKD. The CDR3 is 16 residues long. Trimming cost V 0 bases and J 5 bases, with 16 bases left between them. CDR3 sequence (DNA): TGTGCCATCAGTGAGTCAATGGCAGGGTGGGGCGAGACCCAGTACTTC. Translated, it gives CAISESMAGWGETQYF.